This is a list of T cell receptor beta chains from one sample in a study of technical replicates of blood from several donors. Here immunoSEQ multiplex PCR was the method, and the copy in TCRdb shows in-frame clones only, minus some. The data hold roughly 80,000 clones, with around 94% observed a single time. What was sequenced was T cells isolated from PBMCs. Receptor source: a human donor in good health. Each CDR3 is given with its conserved first and last residue. D genes are given only for firm matches. Rows give clone size only sometimes, using once, few, many, or a class for an expanded clone.

d_call | j_call | clone_size | v_call | cdr3_aa | cdr3_nt
- | TRBJ2-7 | - | TRBV28 | CASSLRSYEQYF | TGTGCCAGCAGTCTCCGCTCCTACGAGCAGTACTTC
- | TRBJ1-1 | - | TRBV9 | CASSRGANTEAFF | TGTGCCAGCAGCCGGGGGGCTAACACTGAAGCTTTCTTT
- | TRBJ2-5 | - | TRBV7-9 | CASSLGTLGAPETQYF | TGTGCCAGCAGCTTAGGTACTTTAGGGGCCCCAGAGACCCAGTACTTC
- | TRBJ1-2 | - | TRBV29-1 | CSVAGSVTYGYTF | TGCAGCGTTGCTGGCAGCGTCACCTATGGCTACACCTTC
- | TRBJ2-3 | - | TRBV9 | CASSGSGTDTQYF | TGTGCCAGCAGCGGGAGCGGCACAGATACGCAGTATTTT
TRBD1 | TRBJ2-7 | - | TRBV5-4 | CASKLGQDYEQYF | TGTGCCAGCAAATTGGGACAGGACTACGAGCAGTACTTC
TRBD2 | TRBJ2-1 | - | TRBV29-1 | CSVGGTSGYNEQFF | TGCAGCGTTGGGGGGACTAGCGGGTACAATGAGCAGTTCTTC
TRBD2 | TRBJ2-1 | - | TRBV2 | CASMDGRARDEQFF | TGTGCCAGCATGGACGGGAGGGCCCGTGATGAGCAGTTCTTC
- | TRBJ2-1 | - | TRBV6-1 | CASSEQRREQFF | TGTGCCAGCAGTGAACAACGGAGGGAGCAGTTCTTC
TRBD1 | TRBJ1-5 | - | TRBV28 | CASSLVRTGGNQPQHF | TGTGCCAGCAGTTTGGTCAGGACAGGGGGCAATCAGCCCCAGCATTTT
TRBD1 | TRBJ1-5 | once | TRBV10-3 | CAISGSRGTGAQSGQPQHF | TGTGCCATCAGTGGGTCTCGAGGGACAGGGGCCCAGAGTGGTCAGCCCCAGCATTTT
- | TRBJ2-2 | - | TRBV5-1 | CASSLARVTGELFF | TGCGCCAGCAGCTTGGCCAGGGTCACCGGGGAGCTGTTTTTT
TRBD2 | TRBJ2-5 | once | TRBV19 | CASSISLAGGPQETQYF | TGTGCCAGTAGTATATCTCTAGCGGGAGGGCCCCAAGAGACCCAGTACTTC
- | TRBJ1-2 | - | TRBV6-5 | CASSYQGYGYTF | TGTGCCAGCAGTTATCAGGGGTATGGCTACACCTTC
- | TRBJ1-4 | - | TRBV27 | CASSLWRGHEKLFF | TGTGCCAGCAGTTTATGGAGGGGCCATGAAAAACTGTTTTTT
- | TRBJ2-2 | - | TRBV11-2 | CASSSPRDSPPRELFF | TGTGCCAGCAGCTCACCGAGGGATTCTCCGCCGCGGGAGCTGTTTTTT
TRBD1 | TRBJ2-1 | - | TRBV2 | CASSDGTGQSYNEQFF | TGTGCCAGCAGTGACGGAACGGGACAGTCCTACAATGAGCAGTTCTTC
- | TRBJ1-3 | - | TRBV19 | CASSLPRVRNTIYF | TGTGCCAGTAGTCTTCCCCGGGTACGAAACACCATATATTTT
- | TRBJ1-1 | - | TRBV25-1 | CASSEGGTEAFF | TGTGCCAGCAGTGAGGGGGGCACTGAAGCTTTCTTT
- | TRBJ2-3 | - | TRBV5-6 | CASSLGGSSTDTQYF | TGTGCCAGCAGCCTCGGAGGATCTAGCACAGATACGCAGTATTTT
TRBD2 | TRBJ2-3 | - | TRBV5-4 | CASSLALRERDTQYF | TGTGCCAGCAGCTTGGCCTTGCGGGAGCGGGATACGCAGTATTTT
- | TRBJ2-7 | once | TRBV6-6 | CASSDYLDEQYF | TGTGCCAGCAGTGACTACTTGGACGAGCAGTACTTC
TRBD1 | TRBJ1-3 | - | TRBV11-2 | CASSNVGTGAVNTIYF | TGTGCCAGCAGCAACGTCGGGACAGGGGCCGTAAACACCATATATTTT
TRBD1 | TRBJ1-2 | - | TRBV11-1 | CASSRNRGQGYGYTF | TGTGCCAGCAGCCGAAACAGGGGGCAAGGGTATGGCTACACCTTC
- | TRBJ1-5 | - | TRBV5-8 | CASSLRVGGHQPQHF | TGTGCCAGCAGCTTGAGGGTGGGAGGGCATCAGCCCCAGCATTTT
- | TRBJ2-2 | - | TRBV4-1 | CASSRLRDSNTGELFF | TGCGCCAGCAGCCGCCTAAGGGACTCAAACACCGGGGAGCTGTTTTTT